This section outlines one T cell receptor beta chain sequence together with its context. The sample belongs to a study of blood T cell repertoires in COVID-19. Study background: Spain, Italy and the United States supplied samples that represented acute and convalescent COVID-19. T cells, B-cell-depleted T cells, or PBMCs provided the cDNA or gDNA that served as material.

The CDR3 extends over 15 amino acids. Between the trimmed V and J ends, which lost 0 bases and 4 bases, there was a span of 12 bases. Germline V lookup: CDR1 SGHVS, CDR2 FQNEAQ. Authors' methods: Amplification from reference gene primers served as the basis for estimated nucleated cell counts. Here immunoSEQ multiplex PCR was the method, and the copy in TCRdb shows in-frame clones only, minus some. V, J and clone size are taken as reported in that table, and D and trimming were inferred from the DNA itself. The data contain about 98,000 clones, around 75% of them seen just once; the ten biggest clones take up 24%.

Sequencing input: peripheral blood. This chain connects TRBV7-8 to TRBJ1-2; tentative D call: TRBD1 (6 bases). This receptor was obtained from a man in his 70s with acute or convalescent COVID-19. The CDR3 spells CASSLAGQSTYGYTF. Written as DNA, the CDR3 is TGTGCCAGCAGCTTAGCAGGACAGTCAACCTATGGCTACACCTTC. Variable domain in full (rest from reference TRBV7-8 and TRBJ1-2): GAGVSQSPRYKVAKRGQDVALRCDPISGHVSLFWYQQALGQGPEFLTYFQNEAQLDKSGLPSDRFFAERPEGSVSTLKIQRTQQEDSAVYLCASSLAGQSTYGYTFGSGTRLTVV.